The source of this TCR beta chain is a study of identical twins. Study outcomes and limitations: Monozygotic twins shared more out-of-frame TCR alpha than recombination models predicted. These conclusions were based on statistical analysis (cross-sectional, not following the same donors). Memory repertoires lacked the insertion deficit that abundant cord blood beta clonotypes showed.

The sample holds a few counts of this clonotype. The antigen remains undetermined. TCRdb processed the 5' RACE reads anew with MiXCR; each CDR3 protein has one entry. Of 300,000 to 400,000 distinct CDR3 sequences in the sample, 9% to 15% are singletons; the top ten hold approximately 7.6%. This CDR3 contains 15 residues. The sample was also reused in another study, on yellow fever vaccine responses in identical twins. As that study records: Twins' vaccine T cell response reportedly gave the appearance of partial convergence and partial personalization.

The sequence was obtained from a woman between 18 and 29 years old in good health. Sequenced material: CD8+ T cells sorted from blood. This chain uses TRBV21-1 with TRBJ1-2. TRBV21-1 is assigned pseudogene status. The CDR3 DNA is TGTGCCAGCAGCAAAGGCCCTAACCACAACTATGGCTACACCTTC. Translation gives CASSKGPNHNYGYTF.